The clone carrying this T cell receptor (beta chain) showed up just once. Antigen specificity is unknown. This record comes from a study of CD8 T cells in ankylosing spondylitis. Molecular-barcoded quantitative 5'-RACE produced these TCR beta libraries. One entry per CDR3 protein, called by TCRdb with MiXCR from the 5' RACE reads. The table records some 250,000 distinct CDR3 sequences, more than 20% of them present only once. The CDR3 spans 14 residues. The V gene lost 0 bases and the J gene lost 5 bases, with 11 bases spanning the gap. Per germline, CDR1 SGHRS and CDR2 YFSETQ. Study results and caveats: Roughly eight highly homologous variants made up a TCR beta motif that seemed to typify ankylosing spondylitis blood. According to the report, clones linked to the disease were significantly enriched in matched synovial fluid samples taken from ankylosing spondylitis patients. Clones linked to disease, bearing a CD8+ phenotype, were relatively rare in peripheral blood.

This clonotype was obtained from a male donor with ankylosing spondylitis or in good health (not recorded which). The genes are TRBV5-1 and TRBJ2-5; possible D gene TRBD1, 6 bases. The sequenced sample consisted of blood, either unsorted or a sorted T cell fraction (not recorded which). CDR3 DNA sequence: TGCGCCAGCAGCTTGGATGGGGGCAAGGAGACCCAGTACTTC. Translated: CASSLDGGKETQYF.